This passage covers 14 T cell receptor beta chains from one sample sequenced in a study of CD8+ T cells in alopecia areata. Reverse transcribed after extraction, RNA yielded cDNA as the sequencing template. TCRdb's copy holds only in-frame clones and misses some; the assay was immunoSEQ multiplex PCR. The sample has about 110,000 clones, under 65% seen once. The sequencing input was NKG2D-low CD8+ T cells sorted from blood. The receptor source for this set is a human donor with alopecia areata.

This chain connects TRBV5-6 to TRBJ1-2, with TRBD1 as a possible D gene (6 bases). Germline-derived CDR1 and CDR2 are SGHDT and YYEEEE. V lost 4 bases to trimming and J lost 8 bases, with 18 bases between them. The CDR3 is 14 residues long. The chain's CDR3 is CASSGGQLIQGYTF. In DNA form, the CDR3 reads TGTGCCAGCAGCGGAGGACAGCTCATCCAAGGCTACACCTTC.

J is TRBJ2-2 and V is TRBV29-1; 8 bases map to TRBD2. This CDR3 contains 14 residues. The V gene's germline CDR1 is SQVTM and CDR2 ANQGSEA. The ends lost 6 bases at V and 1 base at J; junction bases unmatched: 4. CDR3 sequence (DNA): TGCAGCGTCAGGCTAGCGGGGAACACCGGGGAGCTGTTTTTT. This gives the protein CSVRLAGNTGELFF.

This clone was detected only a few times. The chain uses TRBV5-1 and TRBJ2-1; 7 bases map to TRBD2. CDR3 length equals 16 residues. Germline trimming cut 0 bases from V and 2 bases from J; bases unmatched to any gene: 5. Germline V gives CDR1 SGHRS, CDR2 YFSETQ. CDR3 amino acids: CASSLAGEGPYNEQFF. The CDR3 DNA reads TGCGCCAGCAGCTTGGCTGGGGAGGGCCCCTACAATGAGCAGTTCTTC.

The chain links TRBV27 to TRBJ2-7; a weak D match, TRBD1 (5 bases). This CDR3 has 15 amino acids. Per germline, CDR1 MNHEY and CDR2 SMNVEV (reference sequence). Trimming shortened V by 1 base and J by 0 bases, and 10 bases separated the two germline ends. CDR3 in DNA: TGTGCCAGCAGTTTATGGGGCGGAAGCTCCTACGAGCAGTACTTC. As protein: CASSLWGGSSYEQYF.

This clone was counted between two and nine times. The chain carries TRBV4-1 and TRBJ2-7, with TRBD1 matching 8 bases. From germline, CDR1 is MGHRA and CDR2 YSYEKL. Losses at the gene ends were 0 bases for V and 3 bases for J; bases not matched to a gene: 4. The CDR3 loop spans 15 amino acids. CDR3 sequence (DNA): TGCGCCAGCAGCCAAGAAAGACAGGGGAACTACGAGCAGTACTTC. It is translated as CASSQERQGNYEQYF.

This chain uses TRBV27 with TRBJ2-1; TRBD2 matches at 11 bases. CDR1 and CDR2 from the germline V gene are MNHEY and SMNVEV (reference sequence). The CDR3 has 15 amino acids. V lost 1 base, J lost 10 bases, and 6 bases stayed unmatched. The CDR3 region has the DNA TGTGCCAGCAGTTTATGGCTAGCGGGAGGATTAGAGCAGTTCTTC. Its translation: CASSLWLAGGLEQFF.

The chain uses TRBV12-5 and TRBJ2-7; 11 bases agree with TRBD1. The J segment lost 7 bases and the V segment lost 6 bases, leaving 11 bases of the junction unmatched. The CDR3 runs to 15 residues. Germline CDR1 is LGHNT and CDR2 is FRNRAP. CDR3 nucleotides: TGTGCTAGTGGAGCCGCCGAGGACAGGGGGCCTGAGCAGTACTTC. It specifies CASGAAEDRGPEQYF.

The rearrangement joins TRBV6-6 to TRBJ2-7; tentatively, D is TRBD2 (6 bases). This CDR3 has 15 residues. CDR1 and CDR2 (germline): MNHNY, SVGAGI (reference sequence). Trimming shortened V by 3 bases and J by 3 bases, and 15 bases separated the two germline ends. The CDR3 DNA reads TGTGCCAGCAGTTATGGTCCGGGGGTTGGCTACGAGCAGTACTTC. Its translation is CASSYGPGVGYEQYF.

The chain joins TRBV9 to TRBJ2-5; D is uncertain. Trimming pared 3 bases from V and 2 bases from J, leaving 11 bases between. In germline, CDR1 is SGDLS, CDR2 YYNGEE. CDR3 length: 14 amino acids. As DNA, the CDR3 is TGTGCCAGCAGCGGGATGGACGGGCAAGAGACCCAGTACTTC. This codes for CASSGMDGQETQYF.

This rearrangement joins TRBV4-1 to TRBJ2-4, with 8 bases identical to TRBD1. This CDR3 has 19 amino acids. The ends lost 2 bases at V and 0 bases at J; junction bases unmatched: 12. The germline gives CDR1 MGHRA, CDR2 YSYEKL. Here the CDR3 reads CASSQKSPGTGLAKNIQYF. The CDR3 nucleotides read TGCGCCAGCAGCCAAAAATCTCCCGGGACAGGTTTAGCCAAAAACATTCAGTACTTC.

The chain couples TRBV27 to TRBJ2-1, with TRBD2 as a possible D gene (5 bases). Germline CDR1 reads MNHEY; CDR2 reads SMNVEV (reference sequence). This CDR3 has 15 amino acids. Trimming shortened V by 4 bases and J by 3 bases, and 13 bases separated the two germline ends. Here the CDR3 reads CASSYGLADYNEQFF. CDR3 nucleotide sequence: TGTGCCAGCAGTTACGGGCTAGCCGACTACAATGAGCAGTTCTTC.

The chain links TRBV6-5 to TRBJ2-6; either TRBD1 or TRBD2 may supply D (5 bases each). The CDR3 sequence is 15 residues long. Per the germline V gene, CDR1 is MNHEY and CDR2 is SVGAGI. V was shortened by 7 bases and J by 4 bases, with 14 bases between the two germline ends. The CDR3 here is CASTDEGFGANVLTF. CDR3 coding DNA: TGTGCCAGCACCGACGAGGGGTTCGGGGCCAACGTCCTGACTTTC.

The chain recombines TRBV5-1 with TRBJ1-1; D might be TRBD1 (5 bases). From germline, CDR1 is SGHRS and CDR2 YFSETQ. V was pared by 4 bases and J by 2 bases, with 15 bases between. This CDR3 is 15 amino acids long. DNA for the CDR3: TGCGCCAGCAGCAGGGACTACTCTAGAAACACTGAAGCTTTCTTT. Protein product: CASSRDYSRNTEAFF.

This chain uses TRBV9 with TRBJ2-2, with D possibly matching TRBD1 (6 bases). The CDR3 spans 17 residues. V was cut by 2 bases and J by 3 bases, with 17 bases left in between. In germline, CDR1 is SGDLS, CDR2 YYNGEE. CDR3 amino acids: CASSVAGAAVDTGELFF. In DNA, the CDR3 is TGTGCCAGCAGCGTGGCAGGGGCCGCAGTCGACACCGGGGAGCTGTTTTTT.